This T cell receptor (beta chain) was found in a study of shared clonotypes between healthy human individuals. Study-wide results and caveats: Investigators collected only blood, and repertoires in tissues likely differ.

Concerning this clone itself: Its antigen is unidentified.

The length of the CDR3 is 15 residues. Assay: immunoSEQ multiplex PCR; the TCRdb copy retains only in-frame clones and omits some. The table has 730,000 or so clones, 55% to 75% seen once; the top ten hold 1.8%. Source material: memory CD4+ T cells sorted from blood. The subset is: CD45RA-negative fraction. This chain joins TRBV21-1 and TRBJ2-2; TRBD2 is the table's D call and was not checked against the DNA. TRBV21-1 is listed as a pseudogene. The source of this sequence is a woman in her 30s in good health. CDR3 DNA: TGTGCCAGCAGCAACAGAGGGCCGAACACCGGGGAGCTGTTTTTT. Its protein is CASSNRGPNTGELFF.